These 12 T cell receptor beta chains originate from one sample sequenced in a study of cytomegalovirus exposure and HLA in healthy donors. Assay used: immunoSEQ multiplex PCR; TCRdb lists only in-frame clones, some missing. Here the sample spans 47,000 or so clones, around 91% being singletons. The sequencing sample was made of PBMCs. These receptors originate from a man aged 18 to 29 in good health and CMV-seronegative.

This chain links TRBV11-2 with TRBJ2-1; D not resolved. The CDR3 spans 15 residues. Germline CDR1 SGHAT, CDR2 FQNNGV. Trimming removed 4 bases at V and 1 base at J, with 11 bases between. This CDR3 is CASSSLRGSYNEQFF. The CDR3 DNA sequence: TGTGCCAGCAGCTCCCTCAGAGGATCCTACAATGAGCAGTTCTTC.

The V call is TRBV5-4, the J call TRBJ2-2; 9 nucleotides agree with TRBD1. V was pared by 0 bases and J by 4 bases, with 7 bases of the junction left unmatched. The germline gives CDR1 SGHNT, CDR2 YYREEE (reference sequence). The CDR3 has 17 residues. CDR3 loop: CASSLVGDRAGTGELFF. CDR3 DNA: TGTGCCAGCAGCTTGGTCGGGGACAGGGCAGGCACCGGGGAGCTGTTTTTT.

V and J are TRBV25-1 and TRBJ1-2, with 7 bases that match TRBD1. The CDR3 loop spans 15 amino acids. V gave up 3 bases and J gave up 0 bases; unmatched junction bases: 4. Germline values: CDR1 MGHDK, CDR2 SYGVNS. CDR3 in amino acids: CASSDPGTANYGYTF. In DNA, the CDR3 is TGTGCCAGCAGTGACCCAGGGACAGCTAACTATGGCTACACCTTC.

The rearrangement uses TRBV7-9 and TRBJ2-2; the match to TRBD1 covers 9 bases. The CDR3 covers 18 residues. The V segment lost 0 bases and the J segment 4 bases; nucleotides outside the gene matches: 9. Germline lookup yields CDR1 SEHNR and CDR2 FQNEAQ (reference sequence). The DNA for the CDR3 is TGTGCCAGCAGCTTAGCGTGGAGGACAGGGGTCTTCACCGGGGAGCTGTTTTTT. Translating it yields CASSLAWRTGVFTGELFF.

The V gene is TRBV5-1, the J gene TRBJ2-1; 10 positions agree with TRBD2. The V segment lost 0 bases and the J segment 9 bases; nucleotides outside the gene matches: 9. The CDR3 length is 16 residues. CDR1 and CDR2 from the germline V gene are SGHRS and YFSETQ. CDR3 sequence: CASSLGPSGSYSEQFF. In nucleotides, the CDR3 is TGCGCCAGCAGCTTGGGTCCTAGCGGGAGTTATAGTGAGCAGTTCTTC.

V and J are TRBV2 and TRBJ2-2; 9 bases align to TRBD2. The CDR3 extends over 15 amino acids. The germline V gene encodes CDR1 SNHLY and CDR2 FYNNEI. With V trimmed by 1 base and J by 5 bases, 2 bases remained unmatched. The CDR3 protein is CASSEVAGETGELFF. In DNA form, the CDR3 reads TGTGCCAGCAGTGAAGTAGCGGGAGAGACCGGGGAGCTGTTTTTT. Looking up the rest from reference TRBV2 and TRBJ2-2 gives the full variable domain: EPEVTQTPSHQVTQMGQEVILRCVPISNHLYFYWYRQILGQKVEFLVSFYNNEISEKSEIFDDQFSVERPDGSNFTLKIRSTKLEDSAMYFCASSEVAGETGELFFGEGSRLTVL.

This rearrangement joins TRBV27 to TRBJ2-1; TRBD1 might be the D (6 bases). This CDR3 spans 15 amino acids. Germline V gene sequence: CDR1 MNHEY, CDR2 SMNVEV (reference sequence). The germline V and J ends were trimmed by 0 bases and 6 bases, with 12 bases remaining between them. CDR3 DNA: TGTGCCAGCAGTTTATCGGGGACACAAACCAATGAGCAGTTCTTC. Amino acids: CASSLSGTQTNEQFF.

The CDR3 loop reads CASSQANREFEQYF. The CDR3 bases are TGTGCCAGCAGCCAAGCCAATAGGGAGTTCGAGCAGTACTTC. The V gene is TRBV4-2, the J gene TRBJ2-7, with D possibly TRBD2 on 5 matching bases. The germline V gene encodes CDR1 LGHNA and CDR2 YNFKEQ. V gave up 1 base and J gave up 6 bases, with 13 bases separating them. The CDR3 runs 14 residues.

The chain has TRBV9 and TRBJ1-2; the D is unclear. Per germline, CDR1 SGDLS and CDR2 YYNGEE. The CDR3 totals 14 residues. The germline V and J ends were trimmed by 0 bases and 7 bases, with 13 bases remaining between them. The CDR3 nucleotides are TGTGCCAGCAGCGTAGCTTTATCAGGAGGTGGCTACACCTTC. Its protein is CASSVALSGGGYTF.

The genes are TRBV28 and TRBJ2-7; the D gene is possibly TRBD2 (6 bases). Germline V gives CDR1 MDHEN, CDR2 SYDVKM. V lost 2 bases and J lost 6, with 11 bases in between. This CDR3 has 13 residues. The CDR3, as DNA: TGTGCCAGCAGTTTAACTAGCTTCGGCGAGCAGTACTTC. It translates to CASSLTSFGEQYF.

CDR3 residues: CASSLPGLGTSTDTQYF. DNA for the CDR3: TGTGCCAGCAGCTTGCCGGGTCTGGGGACAAGCACAGATACGCAGTATTTT. The chain links TRBV5-4 to TRBJ2-3, with D perhaps matching TRBD1 (6 bases). Trimming removed 1 base from V and 0 bases from J, with 15 bases in between. The CDR3 runs to 17 residues. CDR1 is SGHNT and CDR2 is YYREEE in the germline V gene (reference sequence).

The chain couples TRBV5-8 to TRBJ2-7; D unresolved. Germline V lookup: CDR1 SGHTS, CDR2 YDEGEE. This CDR3 comprises 14 residues. Deletions cut 0 bases from V and 3 bases from J, with 10 bases between. CDR3 residues: CASSLAGFDYEQYF. DNA for the CDR3: TGTGCCAGCAGCTTGGCGGGTTTCGACTACGAGCAGTACTTC.